This TCR beta chain stems from a study of cytomegalovirus exposure and HLA in healthy donors. Study-level results: For most TCR sequences rarity was the rule, although some public TCRs occurred in many donors. V segments that were indistinguishable, TRBV6-2 and TRBV6-3 among them, were omitted from analysis.

Amplification used 60 Vbeta primers and 13 Jbeta primers. Libraries were prepared by immunoSEQ multiplex PCR; TCRdb keeps only in-frame clonotypes and omits some of them. The data contain roughly 200,000 clones, 9.5% of them singletons. Concerning this clone itself: Its specificity is unknown.

Trimming removed 8 bases from V and 4 bases from J, with 15 bases in between. CDR3 length: 13 residues. What was sequenced was PBMCs. This receptor was identified in a woman aged 25 to 39 in good health and CMV-seropositive. The rearrangement uses TRBV23-1 and TRBJ2-7; D possibly corresponds to TRBD2 (7 bases). TRBV23-1 is annotated as an ORF whose role is uncertain. The DNA for the CDR3 is TGCGCCAGCGGGGGGGGACACTCTTACGAGCAGTACTTC. Amino acid sequence: CASGGGHSYEQYF.